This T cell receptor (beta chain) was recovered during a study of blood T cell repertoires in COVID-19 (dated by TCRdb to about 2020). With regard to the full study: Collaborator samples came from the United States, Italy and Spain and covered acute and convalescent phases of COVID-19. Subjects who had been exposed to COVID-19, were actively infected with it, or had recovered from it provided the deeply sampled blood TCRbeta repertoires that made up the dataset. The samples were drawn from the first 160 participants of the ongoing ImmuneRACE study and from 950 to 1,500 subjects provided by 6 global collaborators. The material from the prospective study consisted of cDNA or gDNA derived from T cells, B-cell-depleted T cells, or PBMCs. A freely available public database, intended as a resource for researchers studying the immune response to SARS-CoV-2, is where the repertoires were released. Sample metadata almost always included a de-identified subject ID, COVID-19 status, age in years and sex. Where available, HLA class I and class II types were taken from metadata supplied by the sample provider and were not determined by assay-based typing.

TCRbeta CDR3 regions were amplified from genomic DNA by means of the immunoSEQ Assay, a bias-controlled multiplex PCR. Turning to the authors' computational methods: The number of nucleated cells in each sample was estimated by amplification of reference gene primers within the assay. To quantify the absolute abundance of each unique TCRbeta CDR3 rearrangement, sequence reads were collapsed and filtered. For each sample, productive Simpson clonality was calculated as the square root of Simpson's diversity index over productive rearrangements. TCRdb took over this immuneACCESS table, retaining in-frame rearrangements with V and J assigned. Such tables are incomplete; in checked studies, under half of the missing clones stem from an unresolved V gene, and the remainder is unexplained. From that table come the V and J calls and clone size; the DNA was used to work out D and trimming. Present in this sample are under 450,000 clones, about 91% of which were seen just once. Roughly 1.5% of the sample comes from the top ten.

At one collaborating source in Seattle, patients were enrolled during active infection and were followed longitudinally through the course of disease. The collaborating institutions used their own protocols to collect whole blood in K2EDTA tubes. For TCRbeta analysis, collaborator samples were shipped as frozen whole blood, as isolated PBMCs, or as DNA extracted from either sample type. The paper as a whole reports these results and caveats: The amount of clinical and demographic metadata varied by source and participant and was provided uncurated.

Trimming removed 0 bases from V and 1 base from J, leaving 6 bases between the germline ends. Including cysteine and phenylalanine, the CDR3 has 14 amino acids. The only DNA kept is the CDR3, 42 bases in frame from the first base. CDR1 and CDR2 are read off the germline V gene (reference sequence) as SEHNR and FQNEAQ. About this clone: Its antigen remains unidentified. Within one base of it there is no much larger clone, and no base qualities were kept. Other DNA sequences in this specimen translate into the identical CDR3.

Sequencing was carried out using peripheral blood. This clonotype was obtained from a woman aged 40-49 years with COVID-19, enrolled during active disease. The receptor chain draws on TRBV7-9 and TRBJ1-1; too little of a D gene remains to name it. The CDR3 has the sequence CASSLAGGNTEAFF. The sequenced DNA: TGTGCCAGCAGCTTAGCGGGAGGGAACACTGAAGCTTTCTTT.